The source of this T cell receptor beta chain is a study of post-analysis software for immune sequencing data (dated by TCRdb to the mid-2010s). Regarding the research as a whole: Recorded disease courses included relapsing-remitting, secondary progressive and progressive-relapsing multiple sclerosis, with some patients lacking subtype annotation. The patient repertoires were compared against 11 previously published healthy control repertoires obtained from donors aged roughly 6 to 28 years. A subset of samples was prepared in parallel using single-end sample barcoding, then pooled and co-amplified after Illumina adapter ligation. Study-wide conclusions, independent of this receptor: The multiple sclerosis patient group was slightly younger than the control group. Direct clustering with F measure revealed strong co-clustering of samples prepared in the same batch, which led to a batch-effect correction. Multiple sclerosis patients had significantly lower normalized Chao1 diversity than controls, a result that suggests substantial peripheral T-cell clonal expansion.

Notes on this clonotype: The antigen it recognizes is unknown. Base qualities are not provided; no much larger clone lies one nucleotide away.

The library came from PCR. The reads were generated on an Illumina HiSeq 2500. Unique molecular identifiers were incorporated into TCR beta cDNA libraries to reduce PCR and sequencing biases. Roughly 0.5 million cDNA molecules were obtained per 1 to 10 million input T cells, so each molecule approximated one T cell. Patient libraries were prepared and sequenced with the same protocol used for the earlier healthy control dataset. Samples belonging to the same batch were prepared together, multiplexed and sequenced on a shared HiSeq lane. The source study handled its data this way. Raw barcoded reads were processed with MIGEC, and single-read molecular identifier groups were discarded before consensus assembly and CDR3 extraction. VDJtools was used for post-analysis of the clonotype tables, and diversity was normalized by down-sampling every dataset to the size of the smallest sample. To correct batch-related cross-sample contamination, repertoire overlap clustering matched CDR3 amino acid sequences but not nucleotide sequences. TCRdb handled the public reads itself, with Q25 trimming in fastp and clone calling in MiXCR, and kept productive beta chains. Merged by CDR3 protein, the rows form single entries marked with the most common genes and DNA. It is TCRdb's table, rather than the study itself, that gives the V and J calls and clone size. This sample lists around 400,000 distinct CDR3 sequences; about 40% were detected once. Around 8% of the sample comes from the top ten.

To demonstrate the VDJtools post-analysis software, the study profiled TCR beta repertoires from the peripheral blood of about 13 young patients with multiple sclerosis. Multiple sclerosis patients were children and adolescents aged 6 to 15 years. The specimen sequenced was blood. This clonotype originated in a girl under 10 years old with multiple sclerosis.

The DNA sequence follows: TGTGCCAGCAGCTCAGGACAGGCGGACACTGAAGCTTTCTTT. Translated, it gives CASSSGQADTEAFF. The chain is assembled from TRBV7-8 and TRBJ1-1, with 7 junctional bases fitting TRBD1. The CDR3, cysteine through phenylalanine, is 14 amino acids long. Just CDR3 DNA is preserved here, 42 bases in frame from base 1. CDR1 and CDR2 were assigned from the germline V gene as SGHVS and FQNEAQ. V has 4 bases trimmed and J has 3 bases trimmed; junction bases matching no gene number 5.